In its sample, the clone carrying this TCR beta chain was seen a few times. The antigen is undetermined. V shed 4 bases, J shed 2 bases, and the junction held 15 bases outside the gene matches. There are 18 residues in the CDR3. The germline V gene has CDR1 SGDLS and CDR2 YYNGEE. The treatment: approximately nine-day PBMC culture with coronavirus spike peptide pools or control peptides (ViraFEST assay). Oncomine TCR Beta short-read sequencing was applied to DNA from cultured CD4+ T cells. From the PCR reads, TCRdb called clonotypes with MiXCR, one entry per CDR3 protein. The table has roughly 20,000 distinct CDR3 sequences, about 42% seen once. The data are from a study of vaccination and CD4 T cells after COVID-19.

The chain recombines TRBV9 with TRBJ2-3; 8 bases match TRBD2. The sequences come from CD4+ T cells from blood, cultured in vitro, collected before SARS-CoV-2 vaccination. The sequence derives from a human donor who had recovered from COVID-19. The CDR3 sequence is CASSPRLAGGLNTDTQYF. In DNA, the CDR3 is TGTGCCAGCAGCCCCCGTCTGGCGGGAGGTTTAAACACAGATACGCAGTATTTT.